These T cell receptor beta chains were read from a single sample in a study of cytomegalovirus exposure and HLA in healthy donors. Libraries were prepared by immunoSEQ multiplex PCR; TCRdb keeps only in-frame clonotypes and omits some of them. Of about 150,000 clones listed, 70% to 85% are singletons. The specimen was PBMCs. Every receptor here comes from a man aged 50 to 60 in good health and CMV-seropositive. The CDR3 runs from the conserved cysteine through the conserved F or W. The D gene is left open where the match is weak. The size entry is marked missing in some rows and otherwise reads once, few, many or a size class.

j_call v_call d_call clone_size cdr3_aa cdr3_nt
TRBJ1-3 TRBV5-1 NA NA CASSLDSNSGNTIYF TGCGCCAGCAGCTTGGACAGTAACTCTGGAAACACCATATATTTT
TRBJ1-1 TRBV7-9 NA NA CASSLDTVYTEAFF TGTGCCAGCAGCTTAGATACAGTGTACACTGAAGCTTTCTTT
TRBJ1-4 TRBV27 NA once CASSLSGGKLFF TGTGCCAGCAGTTTATCCGGGGGAAAACTGTTTTTT
TRBJ1-2 TRBV5-1 TRBD1 NA CASSSQGARMEGYTF TGCGCCAGCAGCTCACAGGGGGCGAGGATGGAAGGCTACACCTTC
TRBJ2-7 TRBV6-4 NA NA CASSVGAGKSYEQYF TGTGCCAGCAGTGTGGGGGCAGGGAAGTCCTACGAGCAGTACTTC
TRBJ2-5 TRBV2 NA NA CASSGGRGDAYQETQYF TGTGCCAGCAGTGGGGGCAGGGGCGACGCGTACCAAGAGACCCAGTACTTC
TRBJ2-2 TRBV29-1 TRBD1 NA CSVEAQDRGQPGELFF TGCAGCGTTGAAGCCCAGGACAGGGGGCAGCCCGGGGAGCTGTTTTTT
TRBJ2-2 TRBV10-2 TRBD2 NA CASSDYLAGGQGELFF TGCGCCAGCAGTGACTACCTAGCGGGGGGCCAGGGGGAGCTGTTTTTT
TRBJ2-2 TRBV14 TRBD2 NA CASSQEGLAGGPVTGELFF TGTGCCAGCAGCCAAGAAGGCCTAGCGGGAGGGCCGGTCACCGGGGAGCTGTTTTTT
TRBJ2-1 TRBV5-1 TRBD2 few CASSAGLAGAPSSYNEQFF TGCGCCAGCAGCGCGGGACTAGCGGGGGCCCCGAGCTCCTACAATGAGCAGTTCTTC
TRBJ2-5 TRBV27 NA NA CASSLSYQETQYF TGTGCCAGCAGTTTATCGTACCAGGAGACCCAGTACTTC
TRBJ1-4 TRBV7-9 NA NA CASSPHEGATNEKLFF TGTGCCAGCAGCCCCCATGAAGGGGCAACTAATGAAAAACTGTTTTTT
TRBJ2-3 TRBV6-5 TRBD2 NA CASSFSGRADTQYF TGTGCCAGCAGTTTTAGCGGGAGGGCGGATACGCAGTATTTT
TRBJ2-5 TRBV5-1 NA NA CASSFKRETQYF TGCGCCAGCAGCTTTAAACGGGAGACCCAGTACTTC
TRBJ1-2 TRBV7-2 NA NA CASSAPVEYGYTF TGTGCCAGCAGCGCCCCCGTTGAGTATGGCTACACCTTC
TRBJ1-4 TRBV6-5 NA few CASSYSGATNEKLFF TGTGCCAGCAGTTACTCTGGAGCAACTAATGAAAAACTGTTTTTT
TRBJ2-4 TRBV7-9 TRBD1 few CASSVTGGEDIQYF TGTGCCAGCAGCGTTACAGGGGGCGAGGACATTCAGTACTTC
TRBJ1-2 TRBV4-2 TRBD1 NA CASSPQVDDRGYGYTF TGTGCCAGCAGCCCCCAGGTAGACGACAGGGGCTATGGCTACACCTTC
TRBJ1-1 TRBV4-1 TRBD1 NA CASSLDRRAGTEAFF TGCGCCAGCAGTCTGGACAGGCGGGCGGGGACTGAAGCTTTCTTT
TRBJ1-2 TRBV11-2 NA once CASSPGWTDYGYTF TGTGCCAGCAGCCCGGGCTGGACAGACTATGGCTACACCTTC
TRBJ2-7 TRBV5-1 NA NA CASSPQTSSSSYEQYF TGCGCCAGCAGCCCTCAGACGTCTAGCAGCTCCTACGAGCAGTACTTC
TRBJ2-1 TRBV19 TRBD2 NA CASTSGTYNEQFF TGTGCCAGTACTAGCGGTACCTACAATGAGCAGTTCTTC
TRBJ1-1 TRBV7-8 TRBD1 NA CASSLVAGGMSEAFF TGTGCCAGCAGCTTAGTCGCAGGGGGAATGAGTGAAGCTTTCTTT
TRBJ2-7 TRBV5-1 NA NA CASAGQRNAHEQYF TGCGCCAGCGCGGGACAGCGGAACGCCCACGAGCAGTACTTC
TRBJ2-7 TRBV5-1 NA NA CASSFQGSDEQYF TGCGCCAGCAGCTTCCAGGGCTCGGACGAGCAGTACTTC
TRBJ1-1 TRBV5-1 NA NA CASSLGGLGSNGEGFEAFF TGCGCCAGCAGCTTGGGGGGACTTGGGTCCAACGGAGAGGGGTTTGAAGCTTTCTTT
TRBJ2-5 TRBV9 NA NA CASSVDEVVETQYF TGTGCCAGCAGCGTAGACGAGGTAGTAGAGACCCAGTACTTC
TRBJ1-5 TRBV4-1 NA NA CASSQDRTENQPQHF TGCGCCAGCAGCCAAGATAGAACAGAGAATCAGCCCCAGCATTTT
TRBJ2-7 TRBV2 NA NA CAGRGLGRPYEQYF TGTGCCGGCAGGGGCTTGGGCCGACCCTACGAGCAGTACTTC
TRBJ2-1 TRBV6-1 TRBD2 NA CASSEGTSGGNEQFF TGTGCCAGCAGTGAGGGGACTAGCGGGGGGAATGAGCAGTTCTTC
TRBJ2-7 TRBV5-6 TRBD2 NA CASSLLAGGLYEQYF TGTGCCAGCAGCCTGCTAGCGGGGGGGCTATACGAGCAGTACTTC
TRBJ1-1 TRBV6-1 NA NA CASSEAGTGGTEAFF TGTGCCAGCAGTGAAGCGGGGACCGGGGGGACTGAAGCTTTCTTT
TRBJ2-3 TRBV5-8 NA NA CASGGDTQYF TGTGCCAGCGGGGGGGATACGCAGTATTTT
TRBJ2-5 TRBV27 TRBD1 NA CASSPRGTGVGETQYF TGTGCCAGCAGTCCGCGCGGGACAGGGGTCGGAGAGACCCAGTACTTC
TRBJ2-3 TRBV13 TRBD2 NA CASSTSGSRDTQYF TGTGCCAGCAGCACTAGCGGTTCAAGAGATACGCAGTATTTT
TRBJ2-3 TRBV6-6 TRBD2 NA CASSPRTSGGMDTQYF TGTGCCAGCAGTCCTCGGACTAGCGGGGGGATGGATACGCAGTATTTT
TRBJ2-5 TRBV5-4 TRBD2 NA CASSLAAAGARETQYF TGTGCCAGCAGCTTGGCCGCAGCGGGGGCCCGAGAGACCCAGTACTTC
TRBJ1-2 TRBV5-6 TRBD1 NA CASSPTVGQGVYGYTF TGTGCCAGCAGCCCTACGGTTGGACAGGGTGTCTATGGCTACACCTTC
TRBJ1-2 TRBV5-8 NA NA CASSLAFGGYTF TGTGCCAGCAGCTTGGCGTTCGGGGGCTACACCTTC
TRBJ1-3 TRBV7-8 NA NA CASSFLRVPSSGNTIYF TGTGCCAGCAGCTTTCTCAGGGTTCCTTCCTCTGGAAACACCATATATTTT
TRBJ2-1 TRBV14 TRBD2 NA CASSQGRAGGPFEQFF TGTGCCAGCAGCCAAGGACGGGCGGGAGGGCCGTTTGAGCAGTTCTTC
TRBJ1-1 TRBV25-1 NA few CASSEPGREGTEAFF TGTGCCAGCAGTGAACCAGGGAGGGAGGGCACTGAAGCTTTCTTT